These 19 T cell receptor beta chains originate from one sample sequenced in a study of T cell changes during pregnancy in multiple sclerosis. Repertoires were generated with immunoSEQ multiplex PCR, while TCRdb's copy carries only in-frame clones and drops some. The top ten hold over 4.5% of the sample, which has tens of thousands of clones, over 75% seen once. The sequences come from CD8+ T cells from peripheral blood mononuclear cells, collected before pregnancy. The receptors originated from a female donor with multiple sclerosis, enrolled in a pregnancy study.

J is TRBJ2-3 and V is TRBV29-1; D might be TRBD2 (6 bases). V lost 4 bases, J lost 0 bases, and 14 bases lay in between. Germline CDR1 reads SQVTM; CDR2 reads ANQGSEA. CDR3 length: 15 amino acids. The DNA of the CDR3 is TGCAGCGTTGTGGGGGACGGGACTAGCACAGATACGCAGTATTTT. Its translation is CSVVGDGTSTDTQYF.

The chain is built from TRBV25-1 and TRBJ2-7, with TRBD1 as a possible D gene (5 bases). Germline assignment: CDR1 MGHDK and CDR2 SYGVNS. CDR3 size: 13 residues. V was shortened by 6 bases and J by 0 bases, with 9 bases between the two germline ends. The CDR3 DNA is TGTGCCAGCAGCCGACAGTTCTCCTACGAGCAGTACTTC. The encoded protein is CASSRQFSYEQYF.

Only a few counts were recorded for this clone. V usage is TRBV28 and J usage is TRBJ1-1, with a weak D call TRBD1 (5 bases). This CDR3 region has 14 residues. Trimming took 10 bases from V and 5 from J, leaving 20 bases between them. CDR1 and CDR2 (germline): MDHEN, SYDVKM. As DNA, the CDR3 is TGTGCCACCATCAGAATAGGGGTCCGAACTGAAGCTTTCTTT. Translating gives CATIRIGVRTEAFF.

V gene TRBV5-1 combines with J gene TRBJ1-1; TRBD1 might be the D (5 bases). V lost 1 base and J 0 bases, leaving 16 bases between the germline ends. This CDR3 spans 17 amino acids. CDR1 is SGHRS and CDR2 is YFSETQ in the germline V gene. The CDR3 protein is CASSLISGMALNTEAFF. The CDR3 nucleotides are TGCGCCAGCAGCTTGATTTCAGGGATGGCTTTGAACACTGAAGCTTTCTTT.

V and J are TRBV7-9 and TRBJ1-1, with TRBD1 identical over 7 bases. The J segment lost 5 bases and the V segment lost 5 bases, leaving 8 bases of the junction unmatched. Germline V gene sequence: CDR1 SEHNR, CDR2 FQNEAQ (reference sequence). The CDR3 covers 14 residues. CDR3 protein: CASSPLDRVTEAFF. The CDR3 region has the DNA TGTGCCAGCAGCCCCCTAGACAGGGTAACTGAAGCTTTCTTT.

The V gene is TRBV28, the J gene TRBJ2-7, with 9 bases aligning to TRBD1. CDR3 length equals 14 residues. The junction had 4 bases not matched to a gene; V was cut back by 5 bases and J by 2 bases. The germline V gene has CDR1 MDHEN and CDR2 SYDVKM. CDR3 residues: CASSQTGGPYEQYF. CDR3 sequence (DNA): TGTGCCAGCAGTCAGACAGGGGGTCCCTACGAGCAGTACTTC.

The chain joins TRBV20-1 to TRBJ2-3; D gene uncertain. CDR1 DFQATT and CDR2 SNEGSKA come from the germline V gene (reference sequence). The CDR3 consists of 10 residues. The V gene lost 6 bases and the J gene lost 6 bases, with 7 bases spanning the gap. CDR3 residues: CSALRDTQYF. The CDR3 DNA sequence: TGCAGTGCCCTTCGTGATACGCAGTATTTT.

The chain couples TRBV14 to TRBJ2-7; D remains unclear. CDR3 size: 13 residues. The V end was cut by 1 base, the J end by 4 bases, with 8 bases between. Per germline, CDR1 SGHDN and CDR2 FVKESK. CDR3 sequence reads: CASSQARTYEQYF. CDR3 in DNA: TGTGCCAGCAGCCAAGCGAGAACGTACGAGCAGTACTTC.

The V gene is TRBV5-4, the J gene TRBJ2-1; 7 bases align to TRBD1. CDR3 length: 15 amino acids. Germline CDR1 and CDR2: SGHNT and YYREEE (reference sequence). Germline trimming cut 5 bases from V and 5 bases from J; bases unmatched to any gene: 10. The CDR3 here is CASSTETGFHNEQFF. CDR3 nucleotides: TGTGCCAGCAGTACCGAGACAGGGTTTCACAATGAGCAGTTCTTC.

The chain couples TRBV5-6 to TRBJ2-3, with no clear D. The CDR3 totals 12 residues. From germline, CDR1 is SGHDT and CDR2 YYEEEE. Trimming stripped 4 bases from V and 7 bases from J, with 10 bases between. DNA for the CDR3: TGTGCCAGCAGCCCAGACTTGAATACGCAGTATTTT. It yields the protein CASSPDLNTQYF.

The count of this clone is one. The rearrangement uses TRBV27 and TRBJ2-7, with 9 bases aligning to TRBD1. The length of the CDR3 is 14 residues. V was pared by 6 bases and J by 5 bases, with 8 bases of the junction left unmatched. Germline lookup yields CDR1 MNHEY and CDR2 SMNVEV (reference sequence). The CDR3 loop reads CASSPGTGTDEQYF. For the CDR3, the DNA is TGTGCCAGCAGCCCAGGGACAGGGACGGACGAGCAGTACTTC.

The CDR3 spells CASSDSNEQFF. The DNA for the CDR3 is TGCGCCAGCAGTGACAGCAATGAGCAGTTCTTC. The rearrangement joins TRBV10-1 to TRBJ2-1; D is unclear. This CDR3 spans 11 amino acids. Per germline, CDR1 WNHNN and CDR2 SYGVQD (reference sequence). V was shortened by 3 bases and J by 6 bases, with 3 bases between the two germline ends.

CDR3 in amino acids: CASSERLRTDPNEKLFF. CDR3 nucleotide sequence: TGTGCCAGCAGTGAACGGCTAAGGACAGACCCTAATGAAAAACTGTTTTTT. The chain is built from TRBV2 and TRBJ1-4; perhaps TRBD1 as D (6 bases). CDR1 SNHLY and CDR2 FYNNEI come from the germline V gene. The V end lost 2 bases, the J end lost 3 bases, and 16 bases lay between the germline ends. The CDR3 spans 17 residues.

V usage is TRBV27 and J usage is TRBJ2-7, with 8 bases identical to TRBD1. Germline V gene lookup returns CDR1 MNHEY and CDR2 SMNVEV (reference sequence). The CDR3 extends over 17 amino acids. V was pared by 5 bases and J by 6 bases, with 18 bases of the junction left unmatched. The CDR3 region has the DNA TGTGCCAGCAGTCCCTTAGGGACAGGTGTTCCTAGGGGCGAGCAGTACTTC. As protein: CASSPLGTGVPRGEQYF.

V usage is TRBV15 and J usage is TRBJ1-5, with D hard to call. V gave up 1 base and J gave up 4 bases, with 5 bases separating them. The CDR3 covers 13 residues. The V gene's germline CDR1 is LNHNV and CDR2 YYDKDF (reference sequence). CDR3 residues: CATSRGRNQPQHF. In DNA form, the CDR3 reads TGTGCCACCAGCAGAGGCAGAAATCAGCCCCAGCATTTT.

The V call is TRBV5-6, the J call TRBJ2-7, with 9 nucleotides matching TRBD2. V was clipped by 2 bases and J by 4 bases; unmatched bases: 4. Germline V CDR1 and CDR2: SGHDT, YYEEEE. The CDR3 runs to 14 residues. The CDR3 is CASSFSGLAYEQYF. The DNA for the CDR3 is TGTGCCAGCAGCTTTTCGGGACTAGCTTACGAGCAGTACTTC.

The rearrangement uses TRBV27 and TRBJ1-5; 7 positions match TRBD1. The V gene's germline CDR1 is MNHEY and CDR2 SMNVEV (reference sequence). Trimming removed 6 bases from V and 6 bases from J; junction bases left unmatched: 11. This CDR3 region has 15 residues. CDR3 DNA sequence: TGTGCCAGCAGATCGACAGGGAAACCAATTCAGCCCCAGCATTTT. This sequence encodes CASRSTGKPIQPQHF.

CDR3 bases: TGTGCCTGGAACGCGAACCTCGATTCTGGAAACACCATATATTTT. It codes for CAWNANLDSGNTIYF. V and J are TRBV30 and TRBJ1-3; D gene uncertain. Germline loops: CDR1 GTSNPN, CDR2 SVGIG (reference sequence). This CDR3 has 15 residues. V shed 4 bases and J shed 1 base, with 14 bases lying between them.

CDR3 bases: TGTGCCAGCAGTGACCATCGGGGGGCCGCCACAGATACGCAGTATTTT. It is translated as CASSDHRGAATDTQYF. This rearrangement joins TRBV6-1 to TRBJ2-3; weak D call: TRBD2 (7 bases). V shed 3 bases and J shed 2 bases, with 15 bases lying between them. This CDR3 has 16 residues. The germline V gene encodes CDR1 MNHNS and CDR2 SASEGT.